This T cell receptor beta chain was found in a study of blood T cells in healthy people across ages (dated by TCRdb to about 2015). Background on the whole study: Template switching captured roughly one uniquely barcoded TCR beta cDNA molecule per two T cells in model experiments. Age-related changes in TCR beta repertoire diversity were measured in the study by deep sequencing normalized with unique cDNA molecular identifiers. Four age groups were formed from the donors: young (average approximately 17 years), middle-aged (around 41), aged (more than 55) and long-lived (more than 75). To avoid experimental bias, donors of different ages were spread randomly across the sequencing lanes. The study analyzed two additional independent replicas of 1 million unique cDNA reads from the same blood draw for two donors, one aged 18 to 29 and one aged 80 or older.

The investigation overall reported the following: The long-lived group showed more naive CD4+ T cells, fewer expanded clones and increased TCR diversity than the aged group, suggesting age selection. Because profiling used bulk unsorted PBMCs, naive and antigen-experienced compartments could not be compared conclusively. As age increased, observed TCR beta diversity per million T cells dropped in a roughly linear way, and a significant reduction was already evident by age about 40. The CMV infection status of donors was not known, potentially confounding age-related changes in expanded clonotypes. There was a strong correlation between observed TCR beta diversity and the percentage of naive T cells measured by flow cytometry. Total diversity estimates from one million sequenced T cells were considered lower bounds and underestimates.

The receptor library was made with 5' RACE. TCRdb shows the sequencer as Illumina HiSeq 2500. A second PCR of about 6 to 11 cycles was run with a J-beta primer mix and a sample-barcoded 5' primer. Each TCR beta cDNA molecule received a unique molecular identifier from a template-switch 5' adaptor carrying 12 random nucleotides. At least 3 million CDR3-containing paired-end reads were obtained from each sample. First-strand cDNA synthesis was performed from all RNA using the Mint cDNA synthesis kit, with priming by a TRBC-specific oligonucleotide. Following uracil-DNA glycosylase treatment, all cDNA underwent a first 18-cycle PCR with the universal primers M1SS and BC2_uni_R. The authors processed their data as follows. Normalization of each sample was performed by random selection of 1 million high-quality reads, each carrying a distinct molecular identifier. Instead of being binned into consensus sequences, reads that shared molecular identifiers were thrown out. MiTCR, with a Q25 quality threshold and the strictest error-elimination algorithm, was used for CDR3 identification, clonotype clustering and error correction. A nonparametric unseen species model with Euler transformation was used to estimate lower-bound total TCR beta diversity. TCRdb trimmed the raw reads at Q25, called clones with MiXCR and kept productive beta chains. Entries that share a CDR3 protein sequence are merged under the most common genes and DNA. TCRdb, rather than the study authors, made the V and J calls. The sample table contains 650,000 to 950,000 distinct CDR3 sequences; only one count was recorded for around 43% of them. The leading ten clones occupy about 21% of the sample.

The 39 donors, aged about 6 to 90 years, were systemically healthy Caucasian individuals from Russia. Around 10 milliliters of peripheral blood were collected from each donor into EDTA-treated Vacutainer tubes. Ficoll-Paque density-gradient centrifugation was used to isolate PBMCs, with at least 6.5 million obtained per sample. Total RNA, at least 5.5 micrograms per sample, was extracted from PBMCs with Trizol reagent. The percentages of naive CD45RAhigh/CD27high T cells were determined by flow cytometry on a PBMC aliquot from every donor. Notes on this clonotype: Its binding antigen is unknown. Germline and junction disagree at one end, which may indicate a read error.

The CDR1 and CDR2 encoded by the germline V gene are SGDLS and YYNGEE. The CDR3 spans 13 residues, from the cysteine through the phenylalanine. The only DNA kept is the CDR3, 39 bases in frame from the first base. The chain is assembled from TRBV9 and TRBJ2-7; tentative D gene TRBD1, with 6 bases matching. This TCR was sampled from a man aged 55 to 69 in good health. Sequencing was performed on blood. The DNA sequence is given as TGTGCCGGCAGCGTCCAGGGGAAGGACGAGCAGTACTTC. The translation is CAGSVQGKDEQYF. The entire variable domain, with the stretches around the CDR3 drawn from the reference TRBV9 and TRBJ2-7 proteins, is DSGVTQTPKHLITATGQRVTLRCSPRSGDLSVYWYQQSLDQGLQFLIQYYNGEERAKGNILERFSAQQFPDLHSELNLSSLELGDSALYFCAGSVQGKDEQYFGPGTRLTVT.